This TCR beta chain originates from a study of control samples from healthy donors and cancer patients. This clone came up once. The germline V gene encodes CDR1 MNHEY and CDR2 SVGAGI. The CDR3 covers 14 residues. J was trimmed by 4 bases and V by 4 bases; bases with no gene match: 4. The assay was immunoSEQ multiplex PCR, and TCRdb's table has in-frame clones only and misses some. The profile shows more than 120,000 clones, around 90% of them singletons. This TCR was sampled from a man aged 30 to 45 in good health. Sequences were obtained from blood. J is TRBJ1-5 and V is TRBV6-5; 7 nucleotides agree with TRBD1. CDR3 DNA: TGTGCCAGCAGTTTGCAGGGGGTGAATCAGCCCCAGCATTTT. Translated, it gives CASSLQGVNQPQHF.